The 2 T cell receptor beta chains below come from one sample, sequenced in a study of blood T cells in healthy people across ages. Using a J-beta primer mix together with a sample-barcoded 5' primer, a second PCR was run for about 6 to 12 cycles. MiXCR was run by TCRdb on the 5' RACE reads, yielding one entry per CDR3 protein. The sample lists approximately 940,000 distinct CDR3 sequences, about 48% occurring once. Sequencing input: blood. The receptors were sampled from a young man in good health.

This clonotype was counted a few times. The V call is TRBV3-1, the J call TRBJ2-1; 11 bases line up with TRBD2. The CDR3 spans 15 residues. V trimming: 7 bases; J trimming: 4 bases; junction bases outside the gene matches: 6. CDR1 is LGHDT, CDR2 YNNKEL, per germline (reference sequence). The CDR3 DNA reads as TGTGCCAGCACCCAGACTAGCGGGAAATACAATGAGCAGTTCTTC. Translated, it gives CASTQTSGKYNEQFF.

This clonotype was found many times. The CDR3 loop reads CASSLVTGGSTDTQYF. The CDR3 DNA sequence: TGTGCCAGCAGCTTAGTGACGGGGGGGTCCACAGATACGCAGTATTTT. This chain connects TRBV7-9 to TRBJ2-3, with TRBD2 matching 8 bases. From germline, CDR1 is SEHNR and CDR2 FQNEAQ (reference sequence). J lost 2 bases, V lost 1 base, and 5 bases had no gene match. CDR3 length: 16 residues.